These T cell receptor beta chains were read from a single sample in a study of shared clonotypes between healthy human individuals. The method was immunoSEQ multiplex PCR; TCRdb's version includes in-frame clones alone and lacks a portion of them. Among some 1.5 million clones listed, 95% to 99% were seen once. The sequenced sample was naive CD4+ T cells sorted from blood. These receptor sequences come from a man aged 25 to 40 in good health. The CDR3 runs from the conserved cysteine through the conserved F or W.

v_call cdr3_aa
TRBV9 CASSVTSATYEQYF
TRBV7-2 CASSFDRDRYEQYF
TRBV5-1 CASTQGGSTDTQYF
TRBV7-7 CASSRGPPGETQYF
TRBV28 CASSRYTSYEQYF
TRBV9 CASSGFDGYEQYF
TRBV29-1 CSVAGPTPLETQYF
TRBV12-5 CASGLRKYTEAFF
TRBV5-1 CASSPGVTDTQYF
TRBV28 CASSLTGRAKEQYF
TRBV4-1 CASSQDGALLGELFF
TRBV28 CASTYRRRGTSNYGYTF
TRBV7-7 CASSLAGSTDTQYF
TRBV19 CASSHLAPSGTPSYEQYF
TRBV18 CASSPNRASNEKLFF
TRBV7-2 CASSQGPLEQYF
TRBV7-9 CASSFTGGVEAFF
TRBV12-5 CASGYSPGTDTQYF
TRBV9 CASSVGTSALEQYF
TRBV6-6 CASRTQGGYGYTF
TRBV29-1 CSVEDPLGTGGIYEQYF
TRBV7-6 CASSLEGLAANRETQYF
TRBV7-2 CASSHEPDIGELFF
TRBV18 CASSHTGTGVPYEQYF
TRBV5-1 CASSLEGQGDNEQFF
TRBV6-1 CASRPPAQNIQYF
TRBV7-2 CASSLLRTPNDFYEQYF
TRBV9 CASSSGQGYTGELFF
TRBV14 CASSQDVYSTDTQYF
TRBV10-3 CAISGQAKNIQYF
TRBV2 CASSRDRDHEQYF
TRBV7-2 CASSWTWEEQPQHF
TRBV6-5 CASSYDSAGGNQPQHF
TRBV25-1 CASSDPTGERYEQYF
TRBV19 CASTPRPPQINTGELFF
TRBV11-2 CASSLAGAALYGYTF
TRBV10-2 CASSGETGRSYEQYF
TRBV2 CASSMANQPQHF
TRBV28 CASSFSFGSSYNEQFF
TRBV15 CATSRVSTAEQYF
TRBV6-4 CASRTNGYTF
TRBV29-1 CSVEGLASGRVQETQYF
TRBV5-6 CASSEGLAGETQYF
TRBV9 CASSVGTGTFYGYTF
TRBV28 CASSPVSGFQETQYF
TRBV7-6 CASSLGSGGVTDTQYF
TRBV20-1 CSARTRQEQFF
TRBV7-9 CASSLVTGPTDTQYF
TRBV2 CASSSTMNTEAFF
TRBV5-1 CASSSTGFTVPGELFF
TRBV5-1 CASSGDPHTDTQYF
TRBV28 CASPDALGTQYF